What follows are 8 T cell receptor beta chains derived from one specimen sequenced in a study of CD8 T cells in Susac syndrome. The authors reverse transcribed roughly 0.5 to 1 ug RNA with random hexamers. TCRdb ran MiXCR on the immunoSEQ multiplex PCR reads and lists one entry per CDR3 protein. Of about 120,000 distinct CDR3 sequences listed, 80% to 95% are singletons. Sequencing was performed on CD8+ T cells from PBMCs. The receptor source for this set is a human donor in good health.

V and J are TRBV19 and TRBJ2-2; 9 positions agree with TRBD2. The germline V gene encodes CDR1 LNHDA and CDR2 SQIVND (reference sequence). This CDR3 is built from 17 residues. Trimming cost V 4 bases and J 6 bases; bases outside gene matches: 12. CDR3 in amino acids: CASSTPLTSGYAGELFF. In DNA form, the CDR3 reads TGTGCCAGTAGTACCCCGTTAACTAGCGGGTATGCCGGGGAGCTGTTTTTT.

The rearrangement uses TRBV6-2 or TRBV6-3 and TRBJ1-5; D remains ambiguous. Germline assignment: CDR1 MNHEY and CDR2 SVGEGT. CDR3 length equals 13 residues. Trimming took 5 bases from V and 4 from J, leaving 9 bases between them. Here the CDR3 reads CASSMSGNQPQHF. For the CDR3, the DNA is TGTGCCAGCAGTATGTCGGGGAATCAGCCCCAGCATTTT.

This clonotype has only one observation. This chain links TRBV4-1 with TRBJ2-2, with no clear D. V lost 1 base and J 8 bases, leaving 17 bases between the germline ends. The CDR3 spans 16 residues. The germline gives CDR1 MGHRA, CDR2 YSYEKL. The CDR3 DNA follows: TGCGCCAGCAGCCAAGCTGCGGAGTCCACCTCAGGGGAGCTGTTTTTT. Translation: CASSQAAESTSGELFF.

V usage is TRBV12-3 or TRBV12-4 and J usage is TRBJ2-3; TRBD1 is a possible D gene (5 bases). The CDR3 covers 12 residues. The V end lost 7 bases, the J end lost 0 bases, and 5 bases lay between the germline ends. The CDR3 loop is CASTGSTDTQYF. Here the CDR3 DNA reads TGTGCCAGCACAGGGAGCACAGATACGCAGTATTTT.

There are a few counts of this clonotype. The chain combines TRBV5-4 with TRBJ2-2; no clear D gene. Germline V gene sequence: CDR1 SGHNT, CDR2 YYREEE (reference sequence). The CDR3 runs 13 residues. The V end lost 1 base, the J end lost 5 bases, and 6 bases lay between the germline ends. CDR3 sequence reads: CASSLLGTGELFF. As DNA, the CDR3 is TGTGCCAGCAGCTTGCTCGGAACCGGGGAGCTGTTTTTT.

The chain has TRBV9 and TRBJ2-2; D is unresolved. Trimming took 2 bases from V and 4 from J, leaving 9 bases between them. The CDR3 is made up of 14 amino acids. CDR1 is SGDLS, CDR2 YYNGEE, per germline. The CDR3 DNA reads as TGTGCCAGCAGCGTCCAGGAGCGCACCGGGGAGCTGTTTTTT. It encodes CASSVQERTGELFF. Full variable domain (outside the CDR3, taken from reference TRBV9 and TRBJ2-2): DSGVTQTPKHLITATGQRVTLRCSPRSGDLSVYWYQQSLDQGLQFLIQYYNGEERAKGNILERFSAQQFPDLHSELNLSSLELGDSALYFCASSVQERTGELFFGEGSRLTVL.

The chain recombines TRBV20-1 with TRBJ2-1; D is perhaps TRBD2 (6 bases). The CDR3 is made up of 14 amino acids. The V gene lost 0 bases and the J gene lost 10 bases, with 16 bases spanning the gap. The germline gives CDR1 DFQATT, CDR2 SNEGSKA (reference sequence). This CDR3 reads CSARDWFGGSEQFF. CDR3 sequence (DNA): TGCAGTGCTAGAGATTGGTTTGGGGGGAGCGAGCAGTTCTTC.

With regard to this clonotype: Compared with germline, one end of the junction differs, possibly owing to a read error. The chain couples TRBV10-3 to TRBJ2-3; D remains ambiguous. CDR1 and CDR2 (germline): ENHRY, SYGVKD. The CDR3 has 15 residues. The CDR3 region is CAITSLGGSTDTQNF. Written as DNA, the CDR3 is TGTGCCATCACCTCGCTCGGCGGCAGCACAGATACGCAGAATTTT.